This T cell receptor (beta chain) was identified in a study of blood T cell repertoires in COVID-19. Study at large: The United States, Italy and Spain were the sources of the acute and convalescent COVID-19 samples.

J was trimmed by 10 bases and V by 3 bases; bases with no gene match: 1. The germline gives CDR1 LNHDA, CDR2 SQIVND (reference sequence). CDR3 length: 11 residues. Per the authors' pipeline: Amplified reference gene primers provided the basis for estimating nucleated cell counts. Sequencing was performed with immunoSEQ multiplex PCR; in TCRdb, only in-frame clones are kept and a portion is missing. From that table come the V and J calls and clone size; the DNA was used to work out D and trimming. The sample includes about 230,000 clones, approximately 87% of them seen just once. The gene calls are TRBV19 and TRBJ1-1; 8 positions match TRBD1. Specimen: peripheral blood. This sequence was found in an older woman with active or convalescent COVID-19. CDR3 in amino acids: CASSITGGAFF. The CDR3 bases are TGTGCCAGTAGTATCACAGGGGGAGCTTTCTTT.